Given below is one TCR beta chain in context. This receptor's antigen is unknown. No clone much larger than this one lies a single base away; base qualities are absent. This sample stems from a study of blood T cell repertoires in COVID-19 (TCRdb year 2020). Regarding the complete study: The collaborator samples originated in the United States, Italy and Spain and spanned the acute and convalescent phases of COVID-19. The material from the prospective study consisted of cDNA or gDNA derived from T cells, B-cell-depleted T cells, or PBMCs. A de-identified subject ID, COVID-19 status, age in years and sex were almost always included in the sample metadata. Subjects who had been exposed to COVID-19, were actively infected with it, or had recovered from it provided the deeply sampled blood TCRbeta repertoires that made up the dataset. Samples came from the ongoing ImmuneRACE study (first 160 participants) plus 1,254 subjects from 6 global collaborators. Where available, HLA class I and class II types were obtained from metadata supplied by the sample provider rather than from assay-based typing. A freely available public database, intended as a resource for researchers studying the immune response to SARS-CoV-2, is where the repertoires were released. What the authors observed across the whole study: The quantity of clinical and demographic metadata differed by source and by participant and was supplied without curation.

The immunoSEQ Assay, a bias-controlled multiplex PCR, was used to amplify TCRbeta CDR3 regions from genomic DNA. Turning to the authors' computational methods: The number of nucleated cells in each sample was estimated from the amplification of reference gene primers within the assay. To quantify the absolute abundance of each unique TCRbeta CDR3 rearrangement, sequence reads were collapsed and filtered. For each sample, productive Simpson clonality was calculated as the square root of Simpson's diversity index across productive rearrangements. TCRdb obtained this table from immuneACCESS and retained in-frame rearrangements with V and J assigned. These tables miss some clones; where compared with another copy, unresolved V genes account for less than half of the shortfall, and the remainder is unexplained. The D gene and trimming were derived from the DNA, and the V and J assignments and clone size from that table. For this sample the table gives some 170,000 clones, of which over 70% were detected only once. Of the sample, 9.1% falls within the top ten clones.

The collaborating institutions used their own protocols to collect whole blood in K2EDTA tubes. For TCRbeta analysis, collaborators shipped samples in one of three forms: frozen whole blood, isolated PBMCs, or DNA extracted from either of those sample types. Deletion took 7 bases off V and 2 bases off J, with a span of 14 bases between the germline ends. From the cysteine up to the phenylalanine, the CDR3 has a length of 13 residues. The kept DNA is CDR3 alone, 39 bases in frame from the first base. Per the germline V gene, SQVTM is the CDR1 and ANQGSEA is the CDR2. Sequenced input: peripheral blood. The receptor's source is a woman older than 75 with active or convalescent COVID-19. The V and J segments used are TRBV29-1 and TRBJ1-1, with no reliable assignment of the D segment. The CDR3 corresponds to CSAPGEGNTEAFF. The nucleotides read TGCAGCGCCCCCGGGGAGGGAAACACTGAAGCTTTCTTT.